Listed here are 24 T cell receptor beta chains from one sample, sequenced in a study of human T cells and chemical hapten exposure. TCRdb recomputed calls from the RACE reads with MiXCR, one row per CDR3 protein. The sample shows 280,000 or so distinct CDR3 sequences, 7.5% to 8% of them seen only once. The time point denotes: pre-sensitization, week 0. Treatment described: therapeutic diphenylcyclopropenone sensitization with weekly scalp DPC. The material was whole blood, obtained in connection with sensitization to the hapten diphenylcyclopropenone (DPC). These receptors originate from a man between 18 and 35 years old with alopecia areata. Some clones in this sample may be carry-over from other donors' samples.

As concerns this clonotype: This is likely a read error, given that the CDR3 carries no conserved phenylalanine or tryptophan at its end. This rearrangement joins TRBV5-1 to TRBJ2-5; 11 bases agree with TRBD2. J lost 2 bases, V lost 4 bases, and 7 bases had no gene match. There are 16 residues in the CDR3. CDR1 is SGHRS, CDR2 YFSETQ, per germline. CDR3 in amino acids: CASSRTSSGGQETQYL. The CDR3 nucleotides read TGCGCCAGCAGCCGAACCTCTAGCGGGGGGCAAGAGACCCAGTACCTC.

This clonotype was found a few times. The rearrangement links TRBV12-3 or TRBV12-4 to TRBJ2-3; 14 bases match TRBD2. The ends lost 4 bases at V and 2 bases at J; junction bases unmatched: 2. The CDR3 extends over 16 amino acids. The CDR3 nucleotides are TGTGCCAGCAGTTCGGGACTAGCGGGAGTCACAGATACGCAGTATTTT. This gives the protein CASSSGLAGVTDTQYF.

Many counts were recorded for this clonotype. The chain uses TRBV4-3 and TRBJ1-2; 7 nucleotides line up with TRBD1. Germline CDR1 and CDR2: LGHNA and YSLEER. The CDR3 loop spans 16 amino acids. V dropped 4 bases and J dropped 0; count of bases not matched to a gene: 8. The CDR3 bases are TGCGCCAGCAGCCGAGGGACAGAACTCGCTAACTATGGCTACACCTTC. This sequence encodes CASSRGTELANYGYTF.

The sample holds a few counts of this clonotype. DNA for the CDR3: TGTGCCAGCAGCGAACAGGGAAACCAAGAGACCCAGTACTTC. Encoded protein: CASSEQGNQETQYF. The V gene is TRBV3-1, the J gene TRBJ2-5; D possibly corresponds to TRBD1 (6 bases). This CDR3 spans 14 amino acids. The V and J ends lost 5 bases and 0 bases respectively, with 10 bases between them. Germline-derived CDR1 and CDR2 are LGHDT and YNNKEL (reference sequence).

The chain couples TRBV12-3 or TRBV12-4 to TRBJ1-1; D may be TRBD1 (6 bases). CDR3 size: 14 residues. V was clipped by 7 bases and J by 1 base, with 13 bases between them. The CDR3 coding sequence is TGTGCCAGCAATTCACAGGGATCGAACACTGAAGCTTTCTTT. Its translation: CASNSQGSNTEAFF.

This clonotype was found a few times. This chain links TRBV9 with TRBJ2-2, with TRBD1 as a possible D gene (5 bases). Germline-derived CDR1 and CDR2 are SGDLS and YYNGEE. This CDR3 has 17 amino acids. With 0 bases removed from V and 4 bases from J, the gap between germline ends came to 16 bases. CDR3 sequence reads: CASSVGQGPSATGELFF. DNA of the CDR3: TGTGCCAGCAGCGTAGGGCAGGGCCCTTCCGCCACCGGGGAGCTGTTTTTT.

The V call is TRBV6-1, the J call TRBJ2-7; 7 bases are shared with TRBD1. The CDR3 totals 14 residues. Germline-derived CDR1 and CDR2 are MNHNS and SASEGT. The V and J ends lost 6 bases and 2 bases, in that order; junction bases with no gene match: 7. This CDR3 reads CASSNPGQTYEQYV. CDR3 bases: TGTGCCAGCAGCAATCCGGGACAGACCTACGAGCAGTACGTC.

The CDR3 protein is CASSLAGGRSQETQYF. CDR3 DNA sequence: TGTGCCAGCAGTTTAGCGGGGGGGCGGTCTCAAGAGACCCAGTACTTC. J is TRBJ2-5 and V is TRBV28; 9 bases are a match to TRBD2. The CDR3 consists of 16 residues. Germline V gene data show CDR1 as MDHEN and CDR2 as SYDVKM. With V trimmed by 2 bases and J by 2 bases, 6 bases remained unmatched.

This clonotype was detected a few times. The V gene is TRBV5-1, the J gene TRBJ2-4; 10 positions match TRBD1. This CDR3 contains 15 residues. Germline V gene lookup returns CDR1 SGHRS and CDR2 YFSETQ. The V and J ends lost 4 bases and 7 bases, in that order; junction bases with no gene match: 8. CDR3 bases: TGCGCCAGCAGCGCGGCGACAGGGGGCGCGAACATTCAGTACTTC. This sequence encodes CASSAATGGANIQYF.

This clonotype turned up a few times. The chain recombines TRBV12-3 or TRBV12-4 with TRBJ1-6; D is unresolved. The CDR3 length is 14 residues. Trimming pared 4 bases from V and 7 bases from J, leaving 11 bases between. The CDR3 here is CASSYTALNSPLHF. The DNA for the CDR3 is TGTGCCAGCAGTTATACAGCTCTGAATTCACCCCTCCACTTT.

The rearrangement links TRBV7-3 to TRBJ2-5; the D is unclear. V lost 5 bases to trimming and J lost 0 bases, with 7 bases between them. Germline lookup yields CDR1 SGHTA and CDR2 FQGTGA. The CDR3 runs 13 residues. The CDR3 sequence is CASSPYHQETQYF. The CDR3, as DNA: TGTGCCAGCAGCCCCTACCACCAAGAGACCCAGTACTTC.

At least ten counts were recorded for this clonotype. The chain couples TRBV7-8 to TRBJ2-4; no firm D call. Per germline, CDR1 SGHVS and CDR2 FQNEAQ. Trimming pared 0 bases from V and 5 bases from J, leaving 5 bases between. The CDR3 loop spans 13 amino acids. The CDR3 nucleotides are TGTGCCAGCAGCTTAGCCCGGGAAAACATTCAGTACTTC. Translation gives CASSLARENIQYF.

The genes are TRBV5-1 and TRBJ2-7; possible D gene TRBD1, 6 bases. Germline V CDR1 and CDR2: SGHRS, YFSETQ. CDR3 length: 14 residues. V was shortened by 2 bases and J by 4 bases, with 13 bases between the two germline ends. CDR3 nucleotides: TGCGCCAGCAGCTTCACAGGGCCTATGTACGAGCAGTACTTC. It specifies CASSFTGPMYEQYF.

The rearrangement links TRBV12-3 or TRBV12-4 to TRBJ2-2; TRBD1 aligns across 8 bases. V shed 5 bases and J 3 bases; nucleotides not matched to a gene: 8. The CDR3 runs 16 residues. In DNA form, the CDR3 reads TGTGCCAGCAGTCCCCGACAGGGGAGACACACCGGGGAGCTGTTTTTT. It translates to CASSPRQGRHTGELFF.

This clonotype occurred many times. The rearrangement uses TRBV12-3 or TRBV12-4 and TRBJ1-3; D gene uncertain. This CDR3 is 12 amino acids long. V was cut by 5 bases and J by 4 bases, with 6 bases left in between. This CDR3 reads CASSPWGNTIYF. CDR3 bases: TGTGCCAGCAGTCCTTGGGGAAACACCATATATTTT.

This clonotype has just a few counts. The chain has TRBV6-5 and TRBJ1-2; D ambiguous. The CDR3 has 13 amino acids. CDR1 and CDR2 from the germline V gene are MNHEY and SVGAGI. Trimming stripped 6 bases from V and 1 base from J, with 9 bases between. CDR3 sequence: CASRPTVNYGYTF. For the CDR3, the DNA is TGTGCCAGCAGGCCGACGGTTAACTATGGCTACACCTTC.

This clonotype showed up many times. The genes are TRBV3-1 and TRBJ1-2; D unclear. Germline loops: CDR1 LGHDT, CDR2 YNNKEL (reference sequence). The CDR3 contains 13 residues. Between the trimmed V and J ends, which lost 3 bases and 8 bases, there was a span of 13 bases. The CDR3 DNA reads TGTGCCAGCAGCCACCGGGTGGCAGGCGGCTACACCTTC. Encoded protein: CASSHRVAGGYTF. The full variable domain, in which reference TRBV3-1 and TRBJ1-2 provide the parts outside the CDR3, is DTAVSQTPKYLVTQMGNDKSIKCEQNLGHDTMYWYKQDSKKFLKIMFSYNNKELIINETVPNRFSPKSPDKAHLNLHINSLELGDSAVYFCASSHRVAGGYTFGSGTRLTVV.

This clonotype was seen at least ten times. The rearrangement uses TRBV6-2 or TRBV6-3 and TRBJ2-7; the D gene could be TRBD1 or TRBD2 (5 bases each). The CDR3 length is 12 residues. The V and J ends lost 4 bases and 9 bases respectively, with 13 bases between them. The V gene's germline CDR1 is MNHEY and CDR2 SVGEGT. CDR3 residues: CASSSGTSPQYV. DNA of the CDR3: TGTGCCAGCAGTTCCGGGACGTCACCGCAGTACGTC.

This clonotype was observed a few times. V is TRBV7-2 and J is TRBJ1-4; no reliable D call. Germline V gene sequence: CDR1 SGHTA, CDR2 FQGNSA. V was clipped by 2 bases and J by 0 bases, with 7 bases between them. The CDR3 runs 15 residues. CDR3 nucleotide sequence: TGTGCCAGCAGCTTACTGTTTGCAACTAATGAAAAACTGTTTTTT. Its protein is CASSLLFATNEKLFF.

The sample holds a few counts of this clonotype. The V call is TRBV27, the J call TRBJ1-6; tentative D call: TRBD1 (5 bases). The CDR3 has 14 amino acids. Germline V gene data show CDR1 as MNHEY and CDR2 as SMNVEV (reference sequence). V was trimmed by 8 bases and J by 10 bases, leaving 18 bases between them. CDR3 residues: CASGKGETGSPLHF. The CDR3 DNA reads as TGTGCCAGCGGAAAAGGGGAAACGGGATCACCCCTCCACTTT.

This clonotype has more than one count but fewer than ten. The CDR3 nucleotides are TGCAGTGCTAAGTTGGGGGGCCCAGATACGCAGTATTTT. It translates to CSAKLGGPDTQYF. The V gene is TRBV20-1, the J gene TRBJ2-3; D might be TRBD1 or TRBD2, each matching 6 bases. The CDR3 spans 13 residues. CDR1 is DFQATT, CDR2 SNEGSKA, per germline (reference sequence). The V end lost 4 bases, the J end lost 4 bases, and 12 bases lay between the germline ends.

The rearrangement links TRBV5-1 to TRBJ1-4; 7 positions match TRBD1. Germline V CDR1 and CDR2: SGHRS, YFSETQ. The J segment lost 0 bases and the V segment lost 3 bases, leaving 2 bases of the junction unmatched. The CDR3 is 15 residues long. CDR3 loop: CASSSQGATNEKLFF. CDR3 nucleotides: TGCGCCAGCAGCTCCCAGGGGGCAACTAATGAAAAACTGTTTTTT. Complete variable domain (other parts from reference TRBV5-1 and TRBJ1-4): KAGVTQTPRYLIKTRGQQVTLSCSPISGHRSVSWYQQTPGQGLQFLFEYFSETQRNKGNFPGRFSGRQFSNSRSEMNVSTLELGDSALYLCASSSQGATNEKLFFGSGTQLSVL.

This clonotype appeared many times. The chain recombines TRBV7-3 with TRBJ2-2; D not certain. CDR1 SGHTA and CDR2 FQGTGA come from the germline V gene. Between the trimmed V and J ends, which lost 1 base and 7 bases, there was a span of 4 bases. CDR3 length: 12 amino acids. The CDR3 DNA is TGTGCCAGCAGCTTAAGAGGCGGGGAGCTGTTTTTT. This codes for CASSLRGGELFF.

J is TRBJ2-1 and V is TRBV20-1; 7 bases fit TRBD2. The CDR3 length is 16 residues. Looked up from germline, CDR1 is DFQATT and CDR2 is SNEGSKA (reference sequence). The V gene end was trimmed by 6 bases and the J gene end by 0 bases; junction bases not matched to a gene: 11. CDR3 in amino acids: CSANDLAESSYNEQFF. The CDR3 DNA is TGCAGTGCCAACGATCTAGCGGAGAGCTCCTACAATGAGCAGTTCTTC.